Presented here are 2 T cell receptor beta chains from one specimen sequenced in a study of response to subunit inactivated influenza vaccine listed by TCRdb under 2018. The receptor library was made with RT-PCR. Reads for this sample came from an Illumina HiSeq 2500. TCRdb reprocessing: public reads trimmed at Q25 with fastp, clones called with MiXCR, in-frame beta chains kept. Rows are unified per CDR3 protein, each entry keeping the most common DNA and genes. The sample has around 520,000 distinct CDR3 sequences on record, 25% of them singletons. Over 1.5% of the sample rests with the top ten. The sequencing here drew on CD4+ T cells sorted from PBMCs, taken roughly 5 days after vaccination. The receptors were sampled from a man aged 50-59 years who received an inactivated influenza vaccine. Donor details come from another sample of the same person, matched by shared clones.

This clonotype occurred a few times. The genes are TRBV20-1 and TRBJ2-2; no clear D gene. V was pared by 0 bases and J by 7 bases, with 6 bases between. This CDR3 contains 12 residues. The V gene's germline CDR1 is DFQATT and CDR2 SNEGSKA (reference sequence). In DNA form, the CDR3 reads TGCAGTGCTAGAGATCTCCGCGGGGAGCTGTTTTTT. It is translated as CSARDLRGELFF.

This clonotype was observed a handful of times. The chain joins TRBV20-1 to TRBJ1-3; maybe TRBD1 (6 bases). The CDR3 runs to 13 residues. Trimming pared 3 bases from V and 8 bases from J, leaving 14 bases between. Germline V gene data show CDR1 as DFQATT and CDR2 as SNEGSKA (reference sequence). CDR3 bases: TGCAGTGCTAGGGACAGCCGTGTGTACACCATATATTTT. Its translation is CSARDSRVYTIYF.